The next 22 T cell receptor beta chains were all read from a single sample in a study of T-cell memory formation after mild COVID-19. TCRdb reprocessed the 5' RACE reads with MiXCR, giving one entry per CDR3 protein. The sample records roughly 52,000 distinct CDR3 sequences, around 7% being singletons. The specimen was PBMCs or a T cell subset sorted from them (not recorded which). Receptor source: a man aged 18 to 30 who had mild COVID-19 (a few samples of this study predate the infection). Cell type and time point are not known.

The CDR3 protein is CASSYSNLANQPQHF. CDR3 coding DNA: TGTGCCAGCAGTTACTCGAACCTGGCCAATCAGCCCCAGCATTTT. The V gene is TRBV6-6, the J gene TRBJ1-5; no clear D. Trimming removed 0 bases at V and 3 bases at J, with 9 bases between. CDR1 and CDR2 from the germline V gene are MNHNY and SVGAGI (reference sequence). This CDR3 contains 15 residues.

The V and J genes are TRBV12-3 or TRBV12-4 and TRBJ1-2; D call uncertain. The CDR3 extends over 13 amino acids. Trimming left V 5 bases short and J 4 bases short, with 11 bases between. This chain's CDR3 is CASSPRVAYGYTF. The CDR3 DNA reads TGTGCCAGCAGTCCCCGGGTAGCCTATGGCTACACCTTC.

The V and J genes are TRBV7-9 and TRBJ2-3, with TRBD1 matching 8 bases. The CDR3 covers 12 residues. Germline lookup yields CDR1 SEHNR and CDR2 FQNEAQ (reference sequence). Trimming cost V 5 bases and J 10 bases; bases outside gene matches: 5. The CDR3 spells CASSVQGGAQYF. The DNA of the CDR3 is TGTGCCAGCAGCGTACAGGGGGGCGCGCAGTATTTT.

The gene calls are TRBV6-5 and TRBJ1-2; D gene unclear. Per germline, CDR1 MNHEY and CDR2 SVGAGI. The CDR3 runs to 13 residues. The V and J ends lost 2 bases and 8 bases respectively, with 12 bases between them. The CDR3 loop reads CASSYVGIGGYTF. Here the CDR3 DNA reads TGTGCCAGCAGTTACGTGGGTATCGGAGGCTACACCTTC.

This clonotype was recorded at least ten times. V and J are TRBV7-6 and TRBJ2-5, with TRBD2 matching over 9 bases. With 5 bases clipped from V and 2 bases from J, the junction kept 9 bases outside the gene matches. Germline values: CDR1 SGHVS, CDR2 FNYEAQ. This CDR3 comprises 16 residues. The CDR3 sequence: CASSPPRTSVQETQYF. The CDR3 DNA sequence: TGTGCCAGCAGCCCCCCCCGGACTAGCGTACAAGAGACCCAGTACTTC.

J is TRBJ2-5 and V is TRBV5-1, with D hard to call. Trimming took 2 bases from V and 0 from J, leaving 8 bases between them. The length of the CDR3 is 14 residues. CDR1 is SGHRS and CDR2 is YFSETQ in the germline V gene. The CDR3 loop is CASSFGGYQETQYF. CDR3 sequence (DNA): TGCGCCAGCAGCTTCGGCGGCTACCAAGAGACCCAGTACTTC.

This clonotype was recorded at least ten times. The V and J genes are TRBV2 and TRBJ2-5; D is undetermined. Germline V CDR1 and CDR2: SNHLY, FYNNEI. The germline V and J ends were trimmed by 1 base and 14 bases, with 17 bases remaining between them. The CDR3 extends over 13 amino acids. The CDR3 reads CASSEEWYPVVYF. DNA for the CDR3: TGTGCCAGCAGTGAAGAGTGGTACCCGGTCGTATACTTC. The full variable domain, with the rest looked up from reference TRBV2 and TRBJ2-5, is EPEVTQTPSHQVTQMGQEVILRCVPISNHLYFYWYRQILGQKVEFLVSFYNNEISEKSEIFDDQFSVERPDGSNFTLKIRSTKLEDSAMYFCASSEEWYPVVYFGPGTRLLVL.

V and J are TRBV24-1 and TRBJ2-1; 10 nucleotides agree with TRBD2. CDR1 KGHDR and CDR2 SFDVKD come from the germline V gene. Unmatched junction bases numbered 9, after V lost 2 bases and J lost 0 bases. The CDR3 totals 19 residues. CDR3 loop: CATSDSLGLAGDSYNEQFF. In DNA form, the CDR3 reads TGTGCCACCAGTGATTCCCTAGGGCTAGCGGGGGACTCCTACAATGAGCAGTTCTTC.

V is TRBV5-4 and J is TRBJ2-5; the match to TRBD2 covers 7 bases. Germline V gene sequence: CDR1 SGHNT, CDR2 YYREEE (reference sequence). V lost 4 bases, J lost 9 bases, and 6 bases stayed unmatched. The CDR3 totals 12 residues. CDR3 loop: CASSGPRGAQYF. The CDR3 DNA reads TGTGCCAGCAGCGGACCCCGGGGGGCCCAGTACTTC.

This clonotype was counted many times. CDR3: CATGVSGPETQYF. CDR3 bases: TGCGCCACTGGGGTTAGCGGCCCAGAGACCCAGTACTTC. This chain joins TRBV5-1 and TRBJ2-5; TRBD2 might be the D (6 bases). Germline V gives CDR1 SGHRS, CDR2 YFSETQ. The CDR3 loop spans 13 amino acids. The V end lost 9 bases, the J end lost 4 bases, and 16 bases lay between the germline ends.

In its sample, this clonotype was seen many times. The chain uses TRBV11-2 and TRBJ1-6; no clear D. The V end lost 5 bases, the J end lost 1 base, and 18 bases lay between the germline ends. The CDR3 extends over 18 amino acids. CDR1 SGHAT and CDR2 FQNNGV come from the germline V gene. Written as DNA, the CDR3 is TGTGCCAGCAGCCACTCCCGACGGGATATATCCTATAATTCACCCCTCCACTTT. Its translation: CASSHSRRDISYNSPLHF.

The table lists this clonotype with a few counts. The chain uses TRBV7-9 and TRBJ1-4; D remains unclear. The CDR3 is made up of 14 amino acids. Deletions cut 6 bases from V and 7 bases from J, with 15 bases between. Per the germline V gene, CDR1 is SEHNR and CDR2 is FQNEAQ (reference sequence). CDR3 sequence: CASRTGSLSEKLFF. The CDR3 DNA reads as TGTGCCAGCAGGACTGGATCCCTAAGTGAAAAACTGTTTTTT.

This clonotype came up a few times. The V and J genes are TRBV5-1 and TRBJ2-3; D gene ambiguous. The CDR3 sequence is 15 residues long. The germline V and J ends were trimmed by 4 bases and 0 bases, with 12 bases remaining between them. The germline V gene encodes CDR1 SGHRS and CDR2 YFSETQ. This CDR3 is CASSPALGSTDTQYF. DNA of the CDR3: TGCGCCAGCAGCCCGGCCCTGGGGAGCACAGATACGCAGTATTTT.

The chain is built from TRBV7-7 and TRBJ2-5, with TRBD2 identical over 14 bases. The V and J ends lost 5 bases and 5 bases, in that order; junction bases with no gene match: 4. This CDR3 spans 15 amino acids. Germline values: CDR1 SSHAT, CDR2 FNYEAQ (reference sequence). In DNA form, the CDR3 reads TGTGCCAGCAGCCAGGGACTAGCGGGAGTCGAGACCCAGTACTTC. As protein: CASSQGLAGVETQYF.

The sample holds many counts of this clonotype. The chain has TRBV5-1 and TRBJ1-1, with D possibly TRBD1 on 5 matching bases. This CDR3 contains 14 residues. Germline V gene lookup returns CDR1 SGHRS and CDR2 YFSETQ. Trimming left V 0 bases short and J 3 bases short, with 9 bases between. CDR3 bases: TGCGCCAGCAGCTTGGTGTTGGGGGACACTGAAGCTTTCTTT. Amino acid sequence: CASSLVLGDTEAFF.

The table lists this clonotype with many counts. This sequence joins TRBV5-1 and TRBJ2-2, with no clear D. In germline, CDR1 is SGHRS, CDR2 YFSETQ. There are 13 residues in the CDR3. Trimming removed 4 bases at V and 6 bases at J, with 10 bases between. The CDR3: CASSPSFSGELFF. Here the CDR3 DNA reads TGCGCCAGCAGCCCCAGTTTTTCCGGGGAGCTGTTTTTT.

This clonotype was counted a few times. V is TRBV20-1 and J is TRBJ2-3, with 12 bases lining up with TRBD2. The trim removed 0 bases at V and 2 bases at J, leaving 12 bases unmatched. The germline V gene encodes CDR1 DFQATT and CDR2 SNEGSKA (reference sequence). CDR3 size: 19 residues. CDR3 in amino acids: CSARDGGGLAGKITDTQYF. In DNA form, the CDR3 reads TGCAGTGCTAGAGATGGCGGCGGACTAGCGGGGAAAATCACAGATACGCAGTATTTT.

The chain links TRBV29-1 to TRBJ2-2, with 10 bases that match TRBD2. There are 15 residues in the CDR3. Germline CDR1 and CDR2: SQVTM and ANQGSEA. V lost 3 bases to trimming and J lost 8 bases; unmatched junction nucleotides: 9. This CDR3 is CSVDLASGGVGELFF. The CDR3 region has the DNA TGCAGCGTTGATTTGGCTAGCGGGGGTGTAGGGGAGCTGTTTTTT.

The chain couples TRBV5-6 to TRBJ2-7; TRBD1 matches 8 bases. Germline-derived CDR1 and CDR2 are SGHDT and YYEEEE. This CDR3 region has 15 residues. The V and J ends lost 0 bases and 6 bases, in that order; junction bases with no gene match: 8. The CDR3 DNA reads TGTGCCAGCAGCTTGGCCCCCGGACAGGGTAGCGAGCAGTACGTC. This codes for CASSLAPGQGSEQYV.

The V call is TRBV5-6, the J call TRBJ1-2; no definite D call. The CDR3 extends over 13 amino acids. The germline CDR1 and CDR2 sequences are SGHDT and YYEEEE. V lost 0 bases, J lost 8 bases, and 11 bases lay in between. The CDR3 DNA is TGTGCCAGCAGCTTGGGAGACGGAAACGGCTACACCTTC. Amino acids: CASSLGDGNGYTF.

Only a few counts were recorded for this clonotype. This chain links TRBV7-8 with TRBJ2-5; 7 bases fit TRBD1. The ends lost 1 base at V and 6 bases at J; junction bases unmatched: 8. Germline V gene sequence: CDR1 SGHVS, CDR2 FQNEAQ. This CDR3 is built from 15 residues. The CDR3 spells CASSLGPRGRKTQYF. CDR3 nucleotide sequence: TGTGCCAGCAGCTTAGGGCCGAGGGGGCGAAAGACCCAGTACTTC.

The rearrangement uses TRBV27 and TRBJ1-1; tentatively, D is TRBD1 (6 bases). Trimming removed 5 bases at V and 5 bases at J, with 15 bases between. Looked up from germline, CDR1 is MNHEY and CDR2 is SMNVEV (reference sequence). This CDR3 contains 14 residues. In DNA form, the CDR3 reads TGTGCCAGCAGTCCAAATACACAGGGAACTGAAGCTTTCTTT. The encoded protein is CASSPNTQGTEAFF.